The 26 T cell receptor beta chains presented below share a single source sample, sequenced in a study of vaccination and CD4 T cells after COVID-19. These TCRs are of unknown antigen specificity. Time point meaning: late sampling 161 to 241 days after vaccination in a few convalescent patients. As for treatment: roughly 10-day PBMC culture with coronavirus spike peptide pools or control peptides (ViraFEST assay). Sequenced with the Oncomine TCR Beta short-read assay was DNA taken from cultured CD4+ T cells. TCRdb recomputed calls from the PCR reads with MiXCR, one row per CDR3 protein. Seen here are about 25,000 distinct CDR3 sequences, roughly 29% observed once, and the top ten hold 3%. The material sequenced was CD4+ T cells from blood, cultured in vitro, taken about 7 months after SARS-CoV-2 vaccination. Receptor source: a human donor who had recovered from COVID-19.

The V gene is TRBV7-9, the J gene TRBJ2-3, with TRBD2 as a possible D gene (7 bases). Germline CDR1 SEHNR, CDR2 FQNEAQ (reference sequence). The CDR3 length is 13 residues. V lost 5 bases and J lost 4, with 10 bases in between. In nucleotides, the CDR3 is TGTGCCAGCAGCCAAGGGGGGGCAGATACGCAGTATTTT. Protein sequence: CASSQGGADTQYF.

This clonotype showed up just a few times. The gene calls are TRBV28 and TRBJ1-2; the D gene is possibly TRBD1 (5 bases). In germline, CDR1 is MDHEN, CDR2 SYDVKM. There are 14 residues in the CDR3. V was cut by 5 bases and J by 4 bases, with 14 bases left in between. The CDR3 bases are TGTGCCAGCAGTCTGAGGGGCCGGGTCTATGGCTACACCTTC. Its protein is CASSLRGRVYGYTF.

The chain carries TRBV6-1 and TRBJ2-3; D is possibly TRBD1 or TRBD2 (5 bases each). Germline V gene lookup returns CDR1 MNHNS and CDR2 SASEGT. This CDR3 region has 17 residues. Trimming left V 3 bases short and J 1 base short, with 17 bases between. CDR3 nucleotides: TGTGCCAGCAGTGATGACCCCGGGACCCGGGGCACAGATACGCAGTATTTT. Translating gives CASSDDPGTRGTDTQYF.

This clonotype was counted a few times. The CDR3 reads CASSKRTASTDTQYF. CDR3 in DNA: TGTGCCAGCAGCAAGAGGACGGCGAGCACAGATACGCAGTATTTT. The rearrangement joins TRBV7-6 to TRBJ2-3, with D unclear. Trimming took 5 bases from V and 0 from J, leaving 12 bases between them. The CDR3 runs to 15 residues. The germline CDR1 and CDR2 sequences are SGHVS and FNYEAQ. Full variable domain (outside the CDR3, taken from reference TRBV7-6 and TRBJ2-3): GAGVSQSPRYKVTKRGQDVALRCDPISGHVSLYWYRQALGQGPEFLTYFNYEAQQDKSGLPNDRFSAERPEGSISTLTIQRTEQRDSAMYRCASSKRTASTDTQYFGPGTRLTVL.

CDR3 sequence: CASSLAGNTDTQYF. The CDR3 nucleotides read TGTGCCAGCAGCTTGGCAGGGAACACAGATACGCAGTATTTT. The V call is TRBV11-3, the J call TRBJ2-3; tentative D call: TRBD1 (5 bases). This CDR3 has 14 residues. CDR1 and CDR2 from the germline V gene are SGHNT and YENEEA. The V gene lost 3 bases and the J gene lost 2 bases, with 9 bases spanning the gap.

This sequence joins TRBV28 and TRBJ2-7, with 7 positions matching TRBD1. With 10 bases clipped from V and 0 bases from J, the junction kept 9 bases outside the gene matches. The CDR3 consists of 14 residues. The germline V gene encodes CDR1 MDHEN and CDR2 SYDVKM. CDR3 loop: CATQGTAFSYEQYF. CDR3 in DNA: TGTGCCACCCAGGGGACAGCCTTCTCCTACGAGCAGTACTTC.

The chain uses TRBV6-2 or TRBV6-3 and TRBJ1-1, with D perhaps matching TRBD1 (5 bases). The CDR3 covers 13 residues. V was cut by 6 bases and J by 3 bases, with 11 bases left in between. CDR1 MNHEY and CDR2 SVGEGT come from the germline V gene. The CDR3 region is CASRDSGDTEAFF. The CDR3 DNA follows: TGTGCCAGCAGAGACAGCGGGGACACTGAAGCTTTCTTT.

This clonotype appeared a few times. The rearrangement links TRBV27 to TRBJ2-7; 11 bases map to TRBD2. CDR3 size: 14 residues. Germline assignment: CDR1 MNHEY and CDR2 SMNVEV (reference sequence). V shed 7 bases and J 2 bases; nucleotides not matched to a gene: 4. In DNA, the CDR3 is TGTGCCAGCAAAGGACTAGCGGGCCCCTACGAGCAGTACTTC. Translating gives CASKGLAGPYEQYF.

This chain joins TRBV20-1 and TRBJ2-1; TRBD2 matches 14 bases. The CDR3 loop spans 16 amino acids. CDR1 DFQATT and CDR2 SNEGSKA come from the germline V gene (reference sequence). With V trimmed by 3 bases and J by 6 bases, 7 bases remained unmatched. CDR3 loop: CSARGTSGRFFNEQFF. CDR3 coding DNA: TGCAGTGCTAGGGGGACTAGCGGGAGATTTTTCAATGAGCAGTTCTTC.

This clonotype turned up a few times. The chain recombines TRBV20-1 with TRBJ2-7; 7 bases agree with TRBD2. Germline CDR1 reads DFQATT; CDR2 reads SNEGSKA (reference sequence). V lost 4 bases, J lost 7 bases, and 7 bases stayed unmatched. The CDR3 length is 12 residues. CDR3 region: CSATSGGDEQYF. The CDR3 nucleotides are TGCAGTGCTACCTCGGGGGGAGATGAGCAGTACTTC.

This chain connects TRBV6-5 to TRBJ2-7, with a tentative D call TRBD1 (6 bases). The germline V gene encodes CDR1 MNHEY and CDR2 SVGAGI. This CDR3 has 14 amino acids. Trimming left V 0 bases short and J 3 bases short, with 9 bases between. The CDR3 here is CASSYSTGNYEQYF. DNA for the CDR3: TGTGCCAGCAGTTACTCGACAGGAAACTACGAGCAGTACTTC.

The rearrangement joins TRBV18 to TRBJ2-5; D is undetermined. Trimming left V 3 bases short and J 2 bases short, with 10 bases between. CDR1 is KGHSH and CDR2 is LQKENI in the germline V gene. CDR3 size: 14 residues. CDR3 loop: CASSPGLEQETQYF. CDR3 in DNA: TGTGCCAGCTCACCGGGCCTGGAGCAAGAGACCCAGTACTTC. The whole variable domain, remainder taken from reference TRBV18 and TRBJ2-5, is NAGVMQNPRHLVRRRGQEARLRCSPMKGHSHVYWYRQLPEEGLKFMVYLQKENIIDESGMPKERFSAEFPKEGPSILRIQQVVRGDSAAYFCASSPGLEQETQYFGPGTRLLVL.

This clonotype was observed a few times. Written as DNA, the CDR3 is TGCAGTGCTAGACCCGTGGAGGGACGGAGCAATCAGCCCCAGCATTTT. Protein sequence: CSARPVEGRSNQPQHF. The rearrangement uses TRBV20-1 and TRBJ1-5; a possible D gene is TRBD1 (5 bases). The V end lost 2 bases, the J end lost 1 base, and 15 bases lay between the germline ends. Germline V CDR1 and CDR2: DFQATT, SNEGSKA (reference sequence). This CDR3 spans 16 amino acids.

This clonotype was counted between two and nine times. The chain links TRBV7-3 to TRBJ2-3, with D unclear. The germline V gene has CDR1 SGHTA and CDR2 FQGTGA. The CDR3 extends over 13 amino acids. V lost 3 bases and J 0 bases, leaving 4 bases between the germline ends. In nucleotides, the CDR3 is TGTGCCAGCAGCTTTTCTAGCACAGATACGCAGTATTTT. Protein product: CASSFSSTDTQYF. Together with reference TRBV7-3 and TRBJ2-3, the CDR3 gives the full variable domain: GAGVSQTPSNKVTEKGKYVELRCDPISGHTALYWYRQSLGQGPEFLIYFQGTGAADDSGLPNDRFFAVRPEGSVSTLKIQRTERGDSAVYLCASSFSSTDTQYFGPGTRLTVL.

This clonotype was seen more than once but under ten times. The V call is TRBV20-1, the J call TRBJ1-5; D unresolved. Trimming took off 2 bases at V and 2 bases at J, with 7 bases between the two ends. The CDR3 runs to 13 residues. Germline CDR1 reads DFQATT; CDR2 reads SNEGSKA (reference sequence). This chain's CDR3 is CSARKGGNQPQHF. In DNA form, the CDR3 reads TGCAGTGCTAGAAAGGGAGGCAATCAGCCCCAGCATTTT.

The rearrangement uses TRBV6-2 or TRBV6-3 and TRBJ1-5, with 9 positions matching TRBD1. The trim removed 2 bases at V and 6 bases at J, leaving 2 bases unmatched. The CDR3 totals 14 residues. Germline lookup yields CDR1 MNHEY and CDR2 SVGEGT. CDR3: CASSYRDRAQPQHF. The CDR3 coding sequence is TGTGCCAGCAGTTACCGGGACAGGGCTCAGCCCCAGCATTTT.

This clonotype has only a few counts. The J gene is TRBJ2-7, the V gene TRBV15, with D unclear. From germline, CDR1 is LNHNV and CDR2 YYDKDF (reference sequence). The CDR3 length is 13 residues. V lost 0 bases and J 3 bases, leaving 6 bases between the germline ends. Here the CDR3 reads CATSRDDGYEQYF. In nucleotides, the CDR3 is TGTGCCACCAGCAGAGACGACGGCTACGAGCAGTACTTC.

This clonotype showed up just a few times. The chain carries TRBV20-1 and TRBJ2-5; 11 positions match TRBD2. V was clipped by 1 base and J by 0 bases; unmatched bases: 4. Germline V gives CDR1 DFQATT, CDR2 SNEGSKA (reference sequence). This CDR3 contains 16 residues. The CDR3 sequence: CSARVGLAGYQETQYF. CDR3 DNA sequence: TGCAGTGCTAGAGTCGGACTAGCGGGCTACCAAGAGACCCAGTACTTC.

This clonotype was seen a few times. The J gene is TRBJ2-4, the V gene TRBV15; a weak D match, TRBD2 (6 bases). The V and J ends lost 1 base and 10 bases respectively, with 14 bases between them. The CDR3 has 14 residues. Germline V gene sequence: CDR1 LNHNV, CDR2 YYDKDF (reference sequence). The CDR3 region is CATSRARAGRIQYF. The CDR3 DNA reads as TGTGCCACCAGCAGAGCTCGGGCGGGGCGTATTCAGTACTTC.

The table lists this clonotype with a few counts. This rearrangement joins TRBV28 to TRBJ2-5; 8 positions match TRBD1. The germline CDR1 and CDR2 sequences are MDHEN and SYDVKM. This CDR3 has 14 amino acids. The V gene end was trimmed by 5 bases and the J gene end by 3 bases; junction bases not matched to a gene: 5. CDR3 nucleotides: TGTGCCAGCAGTGGACAGGGTTGGGAAGAGACCCAGTACTTC. This encodes CASSGQGWEETQYF.

This clonotype was counted only a few times. The V gene is TRBV28, the J gene TRBJ1-5; D not certain. The CDR3 covers 14 residues. V dropped 3 bases and J dropped 5 bases, with 11 bases sitting between them. The germline V gene encodes CDR1 MDHEN and CDR2 SYDVKM. The CDR3 DNA is TGTGCCAGCAGTTTGGGCGGAACCTATCAGCCCCAGCATTTT. Its translation: CASSLGGTYQPQHF. Filled out from reference TRBV28 and TRBJ1-5, the complete variable domain reads DVKVTQSSRYLVKRTGEKVFLECVQDMDHENMFWYRQDPGLGLRLIYFSYDVKMKEKGDIPEGYSVSREKKERFSLILESASTNQTSMYLCASSLGGTYQPQHFGDGTRLSIL.

V is TRBV18 and J is TRBJ2-7; D call uncertain. Germline V lookup: CDR1 KGHSH, CDR2 LQKENI. Between the trimmed V and J ends, which lost 1 base and 6 bases, there was a span of 4 bases. The CDR3 has 11 amino acids. In DNA, the CDR3 is TGTGCCAGCTCACCACAGGGCGAGCAGTACTTC. This sequence encodes CASSPQGEQYF.

This clonotype is medium-sized by share. This chain joins TRBV7-2 and TRBJ2-5; 8 nucleotides line up with TRBD2. The germline V gene has CDR1 SGHTA and CDR2 FQGNSA. The V gene end was trimmed by 1 base and the J gene end by 6 bases; junction bases not matched to a gene: 7. CDR3 length equals 15 residues. The DNA for the CDR3 is TGTGCCAGCAGCTTAGTGGCGGGAGGTACGAAGACCCAGTACTTC. It encodes CASSLVAGGTKTQYF.

This chain links TRBV19 with TRBJ2-1; D unclear. The germline gives CDR1 LNHDA, CDR2 SQIVND (reference sequence). Trimming cost V 5 bases and J 3 bases, with 11 bases left between them. The CDR3 consists of 14 residues. CDR3 sequence (DNA): TGTGCCAGTAGTCTCCCCTCATTCTACAATGAGCAGTTCTTC. It codes for CASSLPSFYNEQFF.

This clonotype has more than one count but fewer than ten. V is TRBV19 and J is TRBJ1-2, with D hard to call. This CDR3 comprises 13 residues. CDR1 and CDR2 (germline): LNHDA, SQIVND (reference sequence). V shed 6 bases and J shed 2 bases, with 10 bases lying between them. The CDR3 DNA is TGTGCCAGTAGCTATGGACTAAACTATGGCTACACCTTC. Its translation is CASSYGLNYGYTF.

This clonotype has more than one count but fewer than ten. J is TRBJ2-7 and V is TRBV20-1, with 13 bases fitting TRBD2. V dropped 5 bases and J dropped 3; count of bases not matched to a gene: 4. From germline, CDR1 is DFQATT and CDR2 SNEGSKA (reference sequence). The CDR3 runs 14 residues. DNA of the CDR3: TGCAGTGCTCTTAGGACTAGCGGGGGCTACGAGCAGTACTTC. This codes for CSALRTSGGYEQYF.